These 21 T cell receptor beta chains share one sample of origin, sequenced in a study of tumor-infiltrating lymphocytes in primary liver carcinoma. Between roughly 18 and 30 mg of unsorted bulk tissue served as the source from which RNA and DNA were co-extracted. cDNA specific to TCR beta was made from 500 ng of total RNA, with a constant-region primer employed for priming. Library construction for TCR beta comprised three nested multiplex PCR rounds performed with slightly modified ARM-PCR. TRBV1-TRBV30 forward and Cbeta reverse primers drove the first two approximately 10-cycle rounds. TCRdb fed the multiplex PCR reads into MiXCR, producing one record per CDR3 protein. The profile covers about 92,000 distinct CDR3 sequences, with 65% to 70% appearing a single time and around 30% taken by the ten largest. The sample comprised tumor-adjacent normal liver tissue. These receptors came from a man aged 40-49 years with primary liver carcinoma and hepatitis B virus infection.

This clonotype was counted only a few times. The junction departs from the called germline gene at one end, perhaps through a read error. The rearrangement uses TRBV24-1 and TRBJ1-1; TRBD1 matches at 7 bases. This CDR3 contains 12 residues. Germline lookup yields CDR1 KGHDR and CDR2 SFDVKD. The CDR3 sequence: CVTTSAGGRAFF. For the CDR3, the DNA is TGTGTCACCACCTCTGCAGGGGGGAGAGCTTTCTTT.

For this clonotype: This may be a read error: a much more frequent sequence differs by one nucleotide. The chain employs TRBV5-4 and TRBJ2-2; D is possibly TRBD1 (6 bases). The germline V gene has CDR1 SGHNT and CDR2 YYREEE (reference sequence). This CDR3 spans 16 amino acids. V was trimmed by 6 bases and J by 4 bases, leaving 19 bases between them. In DNA form, the CDR3 reads TGTGCCAGCATACCACAGGGTCGGCATGGCACCGGGGAGCTGTTTTTT. This translates into CASIPQGRHGTGELFF.

This clonotype was counted ten times or more. This sequence joins TRBV11-2 and TRBJ2-3; tentatively, D is TRBD1 or TRBD2 (5 bases each). The CDR3 has 16 residues. Germline CDR1 is SGHAT and CDR2 is FQNNGV. V dropped 7 bases and J dropped 0 bases, with 17 bases sitting between them. The CDR3 reads CASTPSGTGSTDTQYF. CDR3 DNA sequence: TGTGCCAGCACCCCATCCGGGACGGGGAGCACAGATACGCAGTATTTT.

This chain links TRBV12-3 or TRBV12-4 with TRBJ1-1; D is unresolved. Between the trimmed V and J ends, which lost 5 bases and 7 bases, there was a span of 17 bases. The CDR3 spans 14 residues. The CDR3 region is CASSLQGHDIEAFF. For the CDR3, the DNA is TGTGCCAGCAGTCTACAAGGTCACGACATTGAAGCTTTCTTT.

This clonotype was counted between two and nine times. This chain uses TRBV28 with TRBJ1-5, with no clear D. V was cut by 7 bases and J by 3 bases, with 10 bases left in between. This CDR3 has 13 residues. Germline V gene data show CDR1 as MDHEN and CDR2 as SYDVKM. CDR3 coding DNA: TGTGCCAGCAAACCGATGATCAATCAGCCCCAGCATTTT. Residues: CASKPMINQPQHF.

In its sample, this clonotype was seen once. A read error is likely, as this CDR3 ends without the conserved phenylalanine or tryptophan. CDR3: CANSFEDYGYTS. The CDR3 DNA reads as TGTGCCAACAGCTTCGAGGACTATGGCTACACCTCC. V and J are TRBV11-2 and TRBJ1-2; the D is unclear. This CDR3 region has 12 residues. Germline CDR1 SGHAT, CDR2 FQNNGV.

This clonotype appeared a few times. Just one base apart from a much larger clone, this may be a read error. J is TRBJ2-3 and V is TRBV5-4, with 7 bases aligning to TRBD2. Germline V gene data show CDR1 as SGHNT and CDR2 as YYREEE (reference sequence). The CDR3 loop spans 12 amino acids. The CDR3 DNA reads as TGTGTCAGCGGGGAGGGCACAGATACGCAGTATTTT. Translating it yields CVSGEGTDTQYF.

The V call is TRBV11-2, the J call TRBJ2-7; 8 bases agree with TRBD2. The V gene's germline CDR1 is SGHAT and CDR2 FQNNGV. This CDR3 region has 14 residues. Trimming cost V 7 bases and J 3 bases; bases outside gene matches: 8. DNA of the CDR3: TGTGCCAGCATCCGAGCGGGAGTGTGCTACGAGCAGTACTTC. Protein product: CASIRAGVCYEQYF.

This clonotype was counted only a few times. A much larger clone lies a single base off, so this may be a read error. The J gene is TRBJ2-5, the V gene TRBV6-5, with 7 bases matching TRBD2. Germline lookup yields CDR1 MNHEY and CDR2 SVGAGI. This CDR3 contains 13 residues. V lost 3 bases, J lost 5 bases, and 3 bases stayed unmatched. For the CDR3, the DNA is TGTGCCAGCAGTTATGGCGGGGGTGAGACCCAGTACTTC. Its protein product is CASSYGGGETQYF.

This clonotype was counted at least ten times. The rearrangement uses TRBV13 and TRBJ1-1; 7 bases match TRBD1. The J segment lost 5 bases and the V segment lost 6 bases, leaving 9 bases of the junction unmatched. The germline V gene has CDR1 PRHDT and CDR2 FYEKMQ (reference sequence). CDR3 length: 14 residues. In nucleotides, the CDR3 is TGTGCCAGCAGTCGACAGGGCATTCGGACTGAAGCTTTCTTT. It codes for CASSRQGIRTEAFF.

This clonotype was seen repeatedly, ten times or more. The chain links TRBV6-5 to TRBJ2-7; no definite D call. V was trimmed by 4 bases and J by 5 bases, leaving 9 bases between them. This CDR3 is 12 amino acids long. Germline-derived CDR1 and CDR2 are MNHEY and SVGAGI. The CDR3 DNA is TGTGCCAGCAGTTCCTTCCCGGACGAGCAGTACTTC. Residues: CASSSFPDEQYF.

As concerns this clonotype: This may arise from a read error, as a much more abundant clone is one base away. This chain uses TRBV6-1 with TRBJ2-3; possibly TRBD1 for D (6 bases). V lost 7 bases to trimming and J lost 0 bases, with 11 bases between them. Germline CDR1 is MNHNS and CDR2 is SASEGT. The CDR3 consists of 14 residues. CDR3 sequence (DNA): TGTGCCAGCAATACAGGGTCGAGCACAGATACGCAGTATTTT. Its protein product is CASNTGSSTDTQYF.

This clonotype has only one observation. Germline is not matched at one junction end, which may reflect a read error. The chain couples TRBV4-2 to TRBJ1-1, with D unclear. Per germline, CDR1 LGHNA and CDR2 YNFKEQ. The CDR3 sequence is 17 residues long. The CDR3 loop is CAGSQDHGRPLNTEAYF. The CDR3 DNA follows: TGTGCCGGCAGCCAAGATCACGGCAGGCCATTGAACACTGAAGCTTACTTT.

The chain combines TRBV29-1 with TRBJ2-1; 9 bases fit TRBD2. The junction had 14 bases not matched to a gene; V was cut back by 0 bases and J by 14 bases. The germline CDR1 and CDR2 sequences are SQVTM and ANQGSEA. This CDR3 contains 15 residues. CDR3 amino acids: CSVEDSSGRLDEKFF. CDR3 DNA: TGCAGCGTTGAAGATAGTAGCGGGAGACTGGACGAGAAGTTCTTC.

As concerns this clonotype: A much larger clone lies one base from this, so it may be a read error. The chain has TRBV28 and TRBJ2-6; possible D gene TRBD2, 5 bases. Germline-derived CDR1 and CDR2 are MDHEN and SYDVKM. V was pared by 8 bases and J by 8 bases, with 13 bases between. This CDR3 comprises 13 residues. The CDR3: CASVRAGTNVLTF. In DNA form, the CDR3 reads TGTGCCAGCGTCCGTGCCGGGACCAACGTCCTGACTTTC. The full variable domain, its missing parts supplied by reference TRBV28 and TRBJ2-6, is DVKVTQSSRYLVKRTGEKVFLECVQDMDHENMFWYRQDPGLGLRLIYFSYDVKMKEKGDIPEGYSVSREKKERFSLILESASTNQTSMYLCASVRAGTNVLTFGAGSRLTVL.

Only one count was recorded for this clonotype. A much larger clone sits a single nucleotide away, making a read error possible. The conserved phenylalanine or tryptophan normally closing the CDR3 is absent here, so this likely arose from a read error. The rearrangement uses TRBV10-1 and TRBJ1-1; D is uncertain. The V and J ends lost 4 bases and 1 base respectively, with 7 bases between them. The CDR3 length is 13 residues. Looked up from germline, CDR1 is WNHNN and CDR2 is SYGVQD (reference sequence). The CDR3 DNA sequence: TGCGCCAGCAGTGCGCCGGGGAACACTGAAGCTTTCATT. Translated, it gives CASSAPGNTEAFI.

This clonotype was picked up many times. This chain uses TRBV12-3 or TRBV12-4 with TRBJ2-7; D gene unclear. This CDR3 contains 12 residues. Trimming shortened V by 0 bases and J by 5 bases, and 5 bases separated the two germline ends. The CDR3 region is CASSLAADEQYF. CDR3 in DNA: TGTGCCAGCAGTTTAGCCGCAGACGAGCAGTACTTC.

The V and J genes are TRBV5-1 and TRBJ2-5; 9 bases fit TRBD1. CDR3 length: 14 amino acids. V dropped 4 bases and J dropped 5; count of bases not matched to a gene: 6. Germline CDR1 is SGHRS and CDR2 is YFSETQ. The DNA of the CDR3 is TGCGCCAGCAGCGTGGACAGGGGTTTTGAGACCCAGTACTTC. Protein product: CASSVDRGFETQYF.

As to this clonotype: This likely comes from a read error, as the CDR3 has no conserved phenylalanine or tryptophan at its end. V and J are TRBV11-2 and TRBJ2-1; D possibly corresponds to TRBD2 (6 bases). This CDR3 region has 14 residues. The V and J ends lost 6 bases and 7 bases respectively, with 16 bases between them. CDR1 SGHAT and CDR2 FQNNGV come from the germline V gene. CDR3 bases: TGTGCCAGCAGTTCAGCGGGCCCTAAGAATGAGCAGTTCCTC. Residues: CASSSAGPKNEQFL.

A few counts support this clonotype. The genes are TRBV5-1 and TRBJ1-1; D not certain. The CDR3 runs 13 residues. The germline gives CDR1 SGHRS, CDR2 YFSETQ. V was shortened by 2 bases and J by 1 base, with 6 bases between the two germline ends. The CDR3 reads CASSLTPNTEAFF. Here the CDR3 DNA reads TGCGCCAGCAGCTTAACTCCGAACACTGAAGCTTTCTTT.

Points on this clonotype: This could be a read error, since a much larger clone is one nucleotide away. The chain joins TRBV6-1 to TRBJ2-2; maybe TRBD1 (6 bases). The CDR3 is made up of 15 amino acids. The V gene's germline CDR1 is MNHNS and CDR2 SASEGT. V shed 5 bases and J shed 1 base, with 11 bases lying between them. CDR3 DNA sequence: TGTGCCAGCAGTCAGGGGCGGCGGAACACCGGGGAGCTGTTTTTT. Amino acid sequence: CASSQGRRNTGELFF.